The source of this TCR beta chain is a study of response to subunit inactivated influenza vaccine. Whole-study results and caveats: Authors suggested that a seasonal influenza vaccination recruits few new T cells each time.

This clonotype was counted between two and nine times. Its cognate antigen is unknown. TCRdb called the RT-PCR reads again in MiXCR, with one record for every CDR3 protein. The sample contains 200,000 to 300,000 distinct CDR3 sequences, more than 10% of which appear only once. Sample: non-naive T cells sorted from PBMCs, taken less than 15 days before vaccination. This receptor was taken from a man aged 45 to 65 who received an inactivated influenza vaccine.

CDR3 loop: CASSPHDGGKSYEQYF. CDR3 bases: TGCGCCAGCAGCCCCCACGATGGGGGGAAGTCCTACGAGCAGTACTTC. The J gene is TRBJ2-7, the V gene TRBV4-3; possibly TRBD2 for D (6 bases). CDR1 and CDR2 (germline): LGHNA, YSLEER. The V end lost 4 bases, the J end lost 1 base, and 17 bases lay between the germline ends. This CDR3 is built from 16 residues.